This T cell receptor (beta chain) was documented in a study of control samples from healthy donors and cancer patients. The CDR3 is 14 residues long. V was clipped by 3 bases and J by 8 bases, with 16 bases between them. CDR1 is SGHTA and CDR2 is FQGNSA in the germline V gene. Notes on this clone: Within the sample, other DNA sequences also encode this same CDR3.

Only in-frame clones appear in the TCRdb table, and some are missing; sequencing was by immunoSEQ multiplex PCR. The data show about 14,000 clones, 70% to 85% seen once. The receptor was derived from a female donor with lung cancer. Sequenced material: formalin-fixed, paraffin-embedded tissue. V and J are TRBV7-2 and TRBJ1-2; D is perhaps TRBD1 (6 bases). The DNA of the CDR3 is TGTGCCAGCAGCTTGGGAGGAACAGGGCGCGGCTACACCTTC. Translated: CASSLGGTGRGYTF.